This record concerns one T cell receptor beta chain sequence. The antigen remains unidentified. Sequenced by immunoSEQ multiplex PCR; TCRdb stores in-frame clones only, minus some. The sample has under 200,000 clones; more than 80% are singletons. Trimming at V came to 3 bases and at J to 1 base, leaving 7 bases not matched to a gene. The CDR3 contains 16 residues. The germline gives CDR1 SGHVS, CDR2 FQNEAQ. These data belong to a study of cytomegalovirus exposure and HLA in healthy donors. Whole-study results and caveats: Reported performance of the classifier showed diagnosis of cytomegalovirus status with high specificity and sensitivity. Subsequent analysis showed first-cohort TCR clusters tending to co-occur in 120 or so validation repertoires.

The sample comprised PBMCs. The receptor's source is a woman between 18 and 30 years old in good health and CMV-seropositive. The rearrangement uses TRBV7-8 and TRBJ2-7; 9 bases are a match to TRBD2. Here the CDR3 reads CASSFLTSGPSYEQYF. CDR3 nucleotide sequence: TGTGCCAGCAGCTTCCTCACTAGCGGGCCTTCCTACGAGCAGTACTTC. Full variable domain (missing parts from reference TRBV7-8 and TRBJ2-7): GAGVSQSPRYKVAKRGQDVALRCDPISGHVSLFWYQQALGQGPEFLTYFQNEAQLDKSGLPSDRFFAERPEGSVSTLKIQRTQQEDSAVYLCASSFLTSGPSYEQYFGPGTRLTVT.